This record concerns one T cell receptor beta chain sequence. TCRdb reprocessed the 5' RACE reads and stores each CDR3 protein as one record, lacking DNA. This table lists 210,000 or so distinct CDR3 sequences. The sample originates from a study of monozygotic twins with inflammatory bowel disease. This CDR3 spans 13 amino acids. Germline values: CDR1 GTSNPN, CDR2 SVGIG (reference sequence). Isolation of total RNA was performed on whole blood, with no prior T cell sorting. The chain employs TRBV30 and TRBJ2-7; TCRdb's D call, TRBD1, is unchecked because there is no DNA. This receptor was taken from a human donor with ulcerative colitis or Crohn's disease, or a healthy co-twin of an affected twin (not recorded which). Source material: blood. The CDR3 region is CAWNRGEVDEQYF.